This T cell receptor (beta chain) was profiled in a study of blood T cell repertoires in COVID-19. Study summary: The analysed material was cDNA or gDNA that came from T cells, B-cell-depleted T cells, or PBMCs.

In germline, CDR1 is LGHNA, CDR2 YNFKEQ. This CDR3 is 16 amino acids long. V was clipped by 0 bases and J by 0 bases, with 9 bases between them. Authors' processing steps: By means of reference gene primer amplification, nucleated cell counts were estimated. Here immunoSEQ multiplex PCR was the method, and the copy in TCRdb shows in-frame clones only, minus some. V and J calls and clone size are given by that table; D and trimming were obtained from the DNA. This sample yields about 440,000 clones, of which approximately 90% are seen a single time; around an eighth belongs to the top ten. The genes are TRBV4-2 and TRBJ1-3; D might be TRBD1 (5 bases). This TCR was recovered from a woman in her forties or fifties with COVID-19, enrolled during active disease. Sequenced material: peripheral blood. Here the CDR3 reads CASSQEGHNSGNTIYF. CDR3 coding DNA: TGTGCCAGCAGCCAAGAAGGACATAACTCTGGAAACACCATATATTTT.